This TCR beta chain appears in the sequencing data of a study of blood T cell repertoires in COVID-19. Study-level information: The United States, Italy and Spain provided the acute and convalescent COVID-19 samples. PBMCs, B-cell-depleted T cells, or T cells were the source of the cDNA or gDNA that made up the material.

Trimming cost V 5 bases and J 7 bases; bases outside gene matches: 5. Germline values: CDR1 WSHSY, CDR2 SAAADI. CDR3 length: 13 amino acids. Under the authors' procedure: Amplification with reference gene primers provided the estimates of nucleated cell counts. The table came from immunoSEQ multiplex PCR; TCRdb's copy has only in-frame clones and leaves some out. That table furnishes V, J and clone size, whereas the DNA furnished D and trimming. The data show some 70,000 clones, around 86% seen once. This chain joins TRBV10-2 and TRBJ1-5; 7 bases match TRBD1. The sequence derives from a woman aged 55-75 years with acute or convalescent COVID-19. Material for sequencing was peripheral blood. CDR3 sequence: CASSFQGEQPQHF. DNA of the CDR3: TGCGCCAGCAGTTTCCAGGGGGAACAGCCCCAGCATTTT.